The 18 T cell receptor beta chains below all came from one sample that was sequenced in a study of Ad26.COV2.S vaccination and SARS-CoV-2 variants. Profiled with immunoSEQ multiplex PCR; TCRdb holds only in-frame clones, not every one. The profile covers 350,000 to 450,000 clones, with 85% appearing a single time and about 3.3% taken by the ten largest. The treatment is: some 19 received Ad26.COV2.S at low or high dose, single or two shots; 5 received placebo; per-sample allocation not given. Specimens were obtained on day 63 following the first vaccine or placebo injection. The specimen comprised peripheral blood, sampled in a trial of Ad26.COV2.S vaccine versus placebo. These receptors were taken from a person between 18 and 65 years old who received the Ad26.COV2.S COVID-19 vaccine or a placebo.

This clone was counted many times. This chain links TRBV5-5 with TRBJ2-2; no reliable D call. V gave up 6 bases and J gave up 1 base, with 4 bases separating them. The germline gives CDR1 SGHKS, CDR2 YYEKEE (reference sequence). CDR3 size: 12 residues. Written as DNA, the CDR3 is TGTGCCAGCAAACAGAACACCGGGGAGCTGTTTTTT. Translation: CASKQNTGELFF.

This chain links TRBV10-3 with TRBJ2-1, with 15 bases aligning to TRBD2. Germline loops: CDR1 ENHRY, CDR2 SYGVKD. V shed 0 bases, J shed 4 bases, and the junction held 4 bases outside the gene matches. This CDR3 has 18 amino acids. Here the CDR3 reads CAISESGTSGGLYNEQFF. The CDR3 DNA sequence: TGTGCCATCAGTGAGTCGGGGACTAGCGGGGGGTTATACAATGAGCAGTTCTTC.

V is TRBV5-1 and J is TRBJ2-1; no firm D call. Germline V gene lookup returns CDR1 SGHRS and CDR2 YFSETQ. The germline V and J ends were trimmed by 4 bases and 0 bases, with 11 bases remaining between them. CDR3 length equals 15 residues. The CDR3 DNA follows: TGCGCCAGCAGCACGGTTGAGAGCTCCTACAATGAGCAGTTCTTC. This sequence encodes CASSTVESSYNEQFF.

The V gene is TRBV18, the J gene TRBJ2-1, with 9 bases matching TRBD2. CDR3 size: 14 residues. J was trimmed by 6 bases and V by 6 bases; bases with no gene match: 6. Looked up from germline, CDR1 is KGHSH and CDR2 is LQKENI. CDR3 coding DNA: TGTGCCAGCTCCTCACTAGCGGGTATCAATGAGCAGTTCTTC. It is translated as CASSSLAGINEQFF.

This clone was seen only a few times. The genes are TRBV12-3 or TRBV12-4 and TRBJ2-2; D remains unclear. V was trimmed by 5 bases and J by 4 bases, leaving 8 bases between them. CDR3 size: 13 residues. The CDR3 DNA reads TGTGCCAGCAGTCAAGAAAGCACCGGGGAGCTGTTTTTT. It specifies CASSQESTGELFF.

The DNA for the CDR3 is TGTGCCAGCAGTAGAGCGGGGAGCACAGATACGCAGTATTTT. Translated, it gives CASSRAGSTDTQYF. The chain joins TRBV27 to TRBJ2-3; 7 bases match TRBD2. The CDR3 sequence is 14 residues long. The germline CDR1 and CDR2 sequences are MNHEY and SMNVEV (reference sequence). J lost 0 bases, V lost 5 bases, and 2 bases had no gene match.

This clone was counted once. The chain links TRBV3-1 (or the pseudogene TRBV3-2) to TRBJ2-7; D is undetermined. CDR1 and CDR2 (germline): LGHDT, YNNKEL (reference sequence). The length of the CDR3 is 13 residues. Trimming removed 0 bases at V and 7 bases at J, with 10 bases between. The CDR3 region is CASSQDWRGEQYF. The CDR3, as DNA: TGTGCCAGCAGCCAAGACTGGAGAGGTGAGCAGTACTTC.

The V call is TRBV10-1, the J call TRBJ2-1, with no clear D. V was pared by 3 bases and J by 5 bases, with 11 bases between. Germline CDR1 WNHNN, CDR2 SYGVQD (reference sequence). CDR3 length: 14 amino acids. The CDR3 DNA follows: TGCGCCAGCAGTGATGGCGGTTTCAACAATGAGCAGTTCTTC. It encodes CASSDGGFNNEQFF.

The V gene is TRBV5-5, the J gene TRBJ2-1, with a possible D match to TRBD2 (7 bases). The CDR3 is 15 amino acids. The V gene lost 4 bases and the J gene lost 5 bases, with 16 bases spanning the gap. CDR1 and CDR2 from the germline V gene are SGHKS and YYEKEE (reference sequence). The CDR3 DNA reads as TGTGCCAGCAGCCTCCGGACTAGGGGGGACAATGAGCAGTTCTTC. Protein: CASSLRTRGDNEQFF.

The rearrangement uses TRBV4-3 and TRBJ2-1; TRBD2 agrees at 8 bases. The V segment lost 4 bases and the J segment 4 bases; nucleotides outside the gene matches: 9. This CDR3 spans 16 amino acids. CDR1 LGHNA and CDR2 YSLEER come from the germline V gene. CDR3 sequence (DNA): TGCGCCAGCAGCCGAAACGCCGGGGGGGTTTACAATGAGCAGTTCTTC. Residues: CASSRNAGGVYNEQFF.

The chain couples TRBV10-3 to TRBJ1-2; TRBD1 is a possible D gene (5 bases). CDR3 length: 15 amino acids. The V and J ends lost 7 bases and 2 bases respectively, with 17 bases between them. CDR1 ENHRY and CDR2 SYGVKD come from the germline V gene. The CDR3 DNA is TGTGCCATCAAGTGGGGGAGTAGAGCGAACTATGGCTACACCTTC. This sequence encodes CAIKWGSRANYGYTF.

The genes are TRBV7-9 and TRBJ2-7; no firm D call. Germline CDR1 reads SEHNR; CDR2 reads FQNEAQ (reference sequence). The germline V and J ends were trimmed by 3 bases and 5 bases, with 5 bases remaining between them. This CDR3 spans 11 amino acids. The CDR3 sequence: CASSFTDEQYF. Here the CDR3 DNA reads TGTGCCAGCAGCTTTACCGACGAGCAGTACTTC.

This chain uses TRBV28 with TRBJ2-7; 8 nucleotides align to TRBD1. The trim removed 6 bases at V and 3 bases at J, leaving 7 bases unmatched. Germline lookup yields CDR1 MDHEN and CDR2 SYDVKM. The CDR3 sequence is 14 residues long. As DNA, the CDR3 is TGTGCCAGCAGCATGACAGGGGTATTCTACGAGCAGTACTTC. Translation: CASSMTGVFYEQYF.

The chain combines TRBV18 with TRBJ2-7; TRBD1 matches at 8 bases. Germline V gene data show CDR1 as KGHSH and CDR2 as LQKENI. After removal of 2 bases from V and 4 bases from J, the junction contained 4 bases not matched to a gene. The length of the CDR3 is 14 residues. This chain's CDR3 is CASSPGTGNYEQYF. In DNA, the CDR3 is TGTGCCAGCTCACCAGGGACAGGTAATTACGAGCAGTACTTC.

The V gene is TRBV11-3, the J gene TRBJ2-5; weak D call: TRBD1 (5 bases). The CDR3 contains 15 residues. Between the trimmed V and J ends, which lost 1 base and 0 bases, there was a span of 9 bases. The germline CDR1 and CDR2 sequences are SGHNT and YENEEA. The CDR3 here is CASSLGRQNQETQYF. The CDR3 DNA follows: TGTGCCAGCAGCTTAGGGCGACAGAACCAAGAGACCCAGTACTTC.

This clone was recorded once. The chain is built from TRBV28 and TRBJ1-5; D gene uncertain. Germline lookup yields CDR1 MDHEN and CDR2 SYDVKM. This CDR3 has 11 residues. V was clipped by 3 bases and J by 9 bases, with 6 bases between them. The CDR3 DNA follows: TGTGCCAGCAGTTTGGCTGGGCCCCAGCATTTT. As protein: CASSLAGPQHF.

This clone was counted a single time. Other DNA sequences in this specimen translate into the identical CDR3. The J gene is TRBJ2-5, the V gene TRBV29-1, with D uncertain. Trimming took off 4 bases at V and 5 bases at J, with 5 bases between the two ends. CDR1 and CDR2 (germline): SQVTM, ANQGSEA. This CDR3 spans 10 amino acids. The CDR3 region is CSVGRETQYF. DNA of the CDR3: TGCAGCGTTGGACGGGAGACCCAGTACTTC.

V usage is TRBV6-2 or TRBV6-3 and J usage is TRBJ2-6; tentative D call: TRBD1 (6 bases). This CDR3 has 17 residues. Germline CDR1 reads MNHEY; CDR2 reads SVGEGT. V was shortened by 0 bases and J by 2 bases, with 11 bases between the two germline ends. The CDR3 DNA sequence: TGTGCCAGCAGTTACTCGTCAGGGGACGCTGGGGCCAACGTCCTGACTTTC. It encodes CASSYSSGDAGANVLTF.